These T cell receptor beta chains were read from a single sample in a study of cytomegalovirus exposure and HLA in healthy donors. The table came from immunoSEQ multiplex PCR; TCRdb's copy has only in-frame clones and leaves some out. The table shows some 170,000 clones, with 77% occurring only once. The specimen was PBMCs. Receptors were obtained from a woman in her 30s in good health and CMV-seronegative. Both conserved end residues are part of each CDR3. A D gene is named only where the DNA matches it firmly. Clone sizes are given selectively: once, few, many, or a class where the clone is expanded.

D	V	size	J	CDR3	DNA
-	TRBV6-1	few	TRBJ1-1	CASSGTTNTEAFF	TGTGCCAGCAGTGGGACAACGAACACTGAAGCTTTCTTT
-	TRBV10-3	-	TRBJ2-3	CAISEGGGETDTQYF	TGTGCCATCAGTGAAGGGGGAGGGGAAACAGATACGCAGTATTTT
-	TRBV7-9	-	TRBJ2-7	CASSLGAYEQYF	TGTGCCAGCAGCTTAGGGGCATACGAGCAGTACTTC
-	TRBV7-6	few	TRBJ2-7	CASSLALASLSHEQYF	TGTGCCAGCAGCTTAGCTTTGGCTAGTTTATCTCACGAGCAGTACTTC
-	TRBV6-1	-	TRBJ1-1	CASSGRLEGEAFF	TGTGCCAGCAGTGGGAGGCTGGAGGGTGAAGCTTTCTTT
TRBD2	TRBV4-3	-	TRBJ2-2	CASSHGGRARYGELFF	TGCGCCAGCAGCCACGGCGGGAGGGCGCGGTACGGGGAGCTGTTTTTT
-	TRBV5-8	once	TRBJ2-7	CASSPGVTGNSYEQYF	TGTGCCAGCAGCCCGGGGGTAACAGGCAACTCCTACGAGCAGTACTTC
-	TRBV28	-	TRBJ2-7	CASSQSGRFYEQYF	TGTGCCAGCAGTCAATCCGGTCGCTTCTACGAGCAGTACTTC
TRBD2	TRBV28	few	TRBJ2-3	CASSLLAGGGSADTQYF	TGTGCCAGCAGTTTATTGGCGGGAGGGGGGAGTGCAGATACGCAGTATTTT
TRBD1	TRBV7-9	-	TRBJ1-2	CASRLTGVYGYTF	TGTGCCAGCAGATTAACAGGGGTCTATGGCTACACCTTC
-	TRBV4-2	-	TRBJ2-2	CASSQNTGQLTGELFF	TGTGCCAGCAGCCAAAACACCGGACAGCTCACCGGGGAGCTGTTTTTT
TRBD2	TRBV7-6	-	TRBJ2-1	CASSFSAGGSYNEQFF	TGTGCCAGCAGCTTTAGTGCGGGGGGGTCCTACAATGAGCAGTTCTTC
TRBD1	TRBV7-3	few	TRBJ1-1	CASSLTGYTEAFF	TGTGCCAGCAGCTTGACAGGGTACACTGAAGCTTTCTTT
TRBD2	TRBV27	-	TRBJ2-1	CASSFKSLAGVYEQFF	TGTGCCAGCAGTTTCAAATCACTAGCGGGAGTGTATGAGCAGTTCTTC
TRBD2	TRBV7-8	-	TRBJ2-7	CASSLELAGGLRNEQYF	TGTGCCAGCAGCTTAGAACTAGCGGGAGGGCTGCGAAACGAGCAGTACTTC
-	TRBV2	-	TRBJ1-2	CASSEAVGVGYTF	TGTGCCAGCAGTGAAGCAGTAGGGGTAGGCTACACCTTC
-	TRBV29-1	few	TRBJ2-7	CSVGGGRTTTYEQYF	TGCAGCGTGGGAGGGGGACGCACTACTACCTACGAGCAGTACTTC
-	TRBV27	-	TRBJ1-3	CASISILGNTIYF	TGTGCCAGCATAAGCATTTTAGGAAACACCATATATTTT
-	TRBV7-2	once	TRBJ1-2	CASSLLGDSGVNYGYTF	TGTGCCAGCAGCTTACTCGGGGACTCGGGGGTAAACTATGGCTACACCTTC
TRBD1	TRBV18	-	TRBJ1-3	CASSPRQGSSGNTIYF	TGTGCCAGCTCACCCCGACAGGGAAGCTCTGGAAACACCATATATTTT
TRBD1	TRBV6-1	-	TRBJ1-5	CASSEQTGGNQPQHF	TGTGCCAGCAGTGAGCAGACAGGGGGCAATCAGCCCCAGCATTTT
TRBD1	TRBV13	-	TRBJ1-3	CASSPELQGDTGNTIYF	TGTGCCAGCAGCCCCGAGTTACAGGGGGATACTGGAAACACCATATATTTT
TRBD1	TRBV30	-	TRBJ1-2	CAWTVPGQRLGGYTF	TGTGCCTGGACGGTGCCGGGACAGCGTTTGGGGGGCTACACCTTC
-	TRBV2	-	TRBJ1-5	CASMGDTGQDNQPQHF	TGTGCCAGCATGGGTGATACCGGACAAGATAATCAGCCCCAGCATTTT
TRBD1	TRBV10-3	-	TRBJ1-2	CAISADRVNYGYTF	TGTGCCATCAGTGCGGACAGGGTTAACTATGGCTACACCTTC
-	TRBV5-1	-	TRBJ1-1	CASSLSSGLNTEAFF	TGCGCCAGCAGCCTATCCTCAGGGTTGAACACTGAAGCTTTCTTT
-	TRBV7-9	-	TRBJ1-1	CASSLGLKNTEAFF	TGTGCCAGCAGCTTGGGACTGAAGAACACTGAAGCTTTCTTT
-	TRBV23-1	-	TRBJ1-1	CASSQVGGTF	TGCGCCAGCAGTCAAGTAGGAGGGACCTTT
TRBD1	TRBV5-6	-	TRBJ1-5	CASSRRDRGFGNQPQHF	TGTGCCAGCAGCCGAAGGGACAGGGGATTTGGCAATCAGCCCCAGCATTTT
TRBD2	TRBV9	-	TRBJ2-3	CASSVGSGGGDTQYF	TGTGCCAGCAGCGTAGGGAGCGGGGGTGGGGATACGCAGTATTTT
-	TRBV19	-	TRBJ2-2	CASSTGLPGELFF	TGTGCCAGTAGTACGGGACTGCCCGGGGAGCTGTTTTTT
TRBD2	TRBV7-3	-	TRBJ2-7	CASSLKGTSGLPYEQYF	TGTGCCAGCAGCTTAAAGGGGACTAGCGGGCTCCCCTACGAGCAGTACTTC
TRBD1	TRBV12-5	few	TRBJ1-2	CARLGGEVLKHTF	TGTGCTAGACTAGGGGGCGAGGTTCTCAAGCACACCTTC
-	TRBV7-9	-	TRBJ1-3	CASSLAISKGTIYF	TGTGCCAGCAGCTTAGCCATCTCAAAGGGGACCATATATTTT
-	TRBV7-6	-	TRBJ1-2	CASSSRPDSAYGYTF	TGTGCCAGCAGCTCCAGACCGGACAGCGCCTATGGCTACACCTTC
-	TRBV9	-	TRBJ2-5	CASSIGTSQETQYF	TGTGCCAGCAGCATAGGGACTTCACAAGAGACCCAGTACTTC
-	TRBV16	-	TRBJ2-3	CASSPGDTQYF	TGTGCCAGCAGCCCCGGGGATACGCAGTATTTT
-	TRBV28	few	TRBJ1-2	CASSREAYGYTF	TGTGCCAGCTCTCGGGAAGCATATGGCTACACCTTC
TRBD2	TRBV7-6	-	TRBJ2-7	CASSLGTSSSGYEQYF	TGTGCCAGCAGCTTAGGGACTAGCTCGAGCGGCTACGAGCAGTACTTC
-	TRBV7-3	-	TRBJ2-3	CASSFTRSSTDTQYF	TGTGCCAGCAGCTTTACTCGGTCTAGCACAGATACGCAGTATTTT
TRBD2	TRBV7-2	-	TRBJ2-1	CASILASGGPYNEQFF	TGTGCCAGCATCCTCGCTAGCGGGGGGCCCTACAATGAGCAGTTCTTC